Listed below are T cell receptor beta chains from one sample, sequenced in a study of OX40 agonist ivuxolimab in advanced cancers. Libraries were prepared by immunoSEQ multiplex PCR; TCRdb keeps only in-frame clonotypes and omits some of them. Of about 25,000 clones in the sample, approximately 83% are singletons; the top ten hold approximately 42%. Here the sequenced sample was CD4+ or CD8+ T cells sorted from blood, taken in a trial of the OX40 agonist ivuxolimab. The receptors derive from an adult with an advanced solid tumor such as melanoma, head and neck, liver or kidney cancer. Each CDR3 is given with its conserved first and last residue. The D gene is left open where the match is weak. Size tells how often a clone was seen (once, few, many) or the class of an expanded clone, and some rows leave it out.

V	J	length	D	size	CDR3	DNA
TRBV7-8	TRBJ2-5	14	-	-	CASSLRDPGETQYF	TGTGCCAGCAGCTTACGGGATCCCGGGGAGACCCAGTACTTC
TRBV28	TRBJ2-1	15	-	-	CASGPVPGAYNEQFF	TGTGCCAGCGGGCCGGTTCCGGGGGCCTACAATGAGCAGTTCTTC
TRBV7-9	TRBJ2-7	16	TRBD2	-	CASSFPKGTSGNEQYF	TGTGCCAGCAGCTTTCCGAAGGGGACTAGCGGGAACGAGCAGTACTTC
TRBV2	TRBJ2-1	17	TRBD2	-	CASSEERRLAGDNEQFF	TGTGCCAGCAGTGAAGAGAGGAGGCTAGCGGGCGACAATGAGCAGTTCTTC
TRBV19	TRBJ2-7	15	TRBD2	-	CASSIGSGGTYEQYF	TGTGCCAGTAGTATAGGCTCGGGGGGGACCTACGAGCAGTACTTC
TRBV6-4	TRBJ1-1	13	-	-	CASSDSTQIEAFF	TGTGCCAGCAGTGACTCGACTCAGATTGAAGCTTTCTTT
TRBV19	TRBJ2-7	11	-	-	CASSIGYEQYF	TGTGCCAGTAGTATAGGGTACGAGCAGTACTTC
TRBV18	TRBJ1-5	12	-	-	CASSQTNQPQHF	TGTGCCAGCTCTCAAACCAATCAGCCCCAGCATTTT
TRBV19	TRBJ2-7	16	TRBD2	-	CASSFGTSGSSYEQYF	TGTGCCAGTAGTTTTGGGACTAGCGGGAGCTCCTACGAGCAGTACTTC
TRBV5-1	TRBJ2-5	16	TRBD2	few	CASSLVGRGTQETQYF	TGCGCCAGCAGCTTGGTTGGGCGGGGGACTCAAGAGACCCAGTACTTC
TRBV5-1	TRBJ1-1	14	TRBD1	-	CASSLERGPTEAFF	TGCGCCAGCAGCTTGGAAAGGGGGCCGACTGAAGCTTTCTTT